This TCR beta chain comes out of a study of read filtering for tumor transcriptome and immune sequencing. On the study more broadly: IR-seq gave about 4.05 to 11 million TCR reads per sample; RNA-seq gave roughly 80 to 1273.

A note on this clonotype: With a much larger clone just one base away, this may be a read error.

CDR3 length: 18 residues. CDR1 and CDR2 from the germline V gene are MNHNY and SVGAGI (reference sequence). Molecular barcoded adaptors covering alpha/delta and beta/gamma chains were used on roughly 400 ng RNA. TCRdb independently ran MiXCR on the reads; one entry per CDR3 protein. The data show roughly 130,000 distinct CDR3 sequences, 13% seen once. The J gene is TRBJ2-3, the V gene TRBV6-6; 15 bases are a match to TRBD2. Sequencing used a population of CD138-negative cells sorted from bone marrow. This TCR was sampled from a donor at least 40 years old with multiple myeloma. CDR3 DNA sequence: TGTGCCAGCAGTTACTCCCCGGGACTAGCGGGAGGAACAGATACGCGGTATTTT. Protein sequence: CASSYSPGLAGGTDTRYF.